The clone carrying this T cell receptor (beta chain) has at least ten counts. This sample is part of a study of blood T cell repertoires in COVID-19. Study-wide context: Acute-phase and convalescent COVID-19 samples originated in the United States, Italy and Spain. PBMCs, B-cell-depleted T cells, or T cells were the source of the cDNA or gDNA that made up the material.

J was trimmed by 0 bases and V by 10 bases; bases with no gene match: 7. Germline V CDR1 and CDR2: SGHNT, YYREEE (reference sequence). The CDR3 is made up of 14 amino acids. In the original analysis: Using reference gene primer amplification, nucleated cell counts were estimated. Generated by immunoSEQ multiplex PCR, the TCRdb table keeps only in-frame clones and is missing some. The DNA was the basis for D and trimming; V, J and clone size are from that table. The sample lists some 270,000 clones, almost 85% occurring once. Individuals drawn from 20 to 30 US areas were about 18 to 89 years old. The TCR sequence derives from a woman aged 45-65 years with acute COVID-19. Sequencing was done on a sample of PBMCs or T cells enriched from blood (not recorded which). The genes are TRBV5-4 and TRBJ1-2; 9 bases match TRBD1. CDR3 nucleotide sequence: TGTGCCCTCGCCCGGGACAGGGCTAACTATGGCTACACCTTC. Amino acid sequence: CALARDRANYGYTF.